This record concerns one T cell receptor (beta chain) sequence. This record belongs to a study of blood T cell repertoires in COVID-19. For the study at large: The United States, Italy and Spain were the sources of the acute and convalescent COVID-19 samples.

In the original workflow: Reference gene primer amplification gave nucleated cell count estimates. The data were produced by immunoSEQ multiplex PCR, yet TCRdb's version contains in-frame clones alone and is incomplete. V and J calls and clone size follow that table, whereas D and trimming were derived from the DNA. Of around 60,000 clones in the sample, approximately 84% were seen once. This CDR3 has 12 amino acids. Per the germline V gene, CDR1 is LNHDA and CDR2 is SQIVND (reference sequence). Trimming removed 5 bases at V and 3 bases at J, with 7 bases between. Sequencing used peripheral blood. The origin of this receptor is a human donor in a cohort sampled during active COVID-19. The chain recombines TRBV19 with TRBJ1-2; D unclear. The CDR3 loop reads CASSRTDYGYTF. In nucleotides, the CDR3 is TGTGCCAGTAGTCGTACAGACTATGGCTACACCTTC.